This entry lists 28 T cell receptor beta chains sequenced from one sample in a study of blood T cells in healthy people across ages. Then a second PCR, running about 7 to 11 cycles, was carried out with a sample-barcoded 5' primer and a J-beta primer mix. TCRdb reanalysed the 5' RACE reads using MiXCR and keeps one entry per CDR3 protein. The data contain about 1,400,000 distinct CDR3 sequences, 45% to 70% of them seen just once; the ten biggest clones take up about 6.7%. The source material was blood. Receptors were obtained from a young man in good health.

The V gene is TRBV6-2 or TRBV6-3, the J gene TRBJ2-2; the D gene could be TRBD1 or TRBD2 (5 bases each). The CDR3 spans 15 residues. Germline CDR1 reads MNHEY; CDR2 reads SVGEGT. The ends were cut back, 5 bases at V and 4 bases at J, with 14 bases in the middle. CDR3 residues: CASSRTTRGTGELFF. The CDR3 DNA follows: TGTGCCAGCAGTAGGACAACGAGGGGCACCGGGGAGCTGTTTTTT.

CDR3 sequence reads: CASSHRGLGNEQFF. Written as DNA, the CDR3 is TGTGCCAGCAGTCACAGGGGGCTGGGCAATGAGCAGTTCTTC. V gene TRBV27 combines with J gene TRBJ2-1; 9 bases line up with TRBD1. V shed 5 bases, J shed 6 bases, and the junction held 5 bases outside the gene matches. Germline lookup yields CDR1 MNHEY and CDR2 SMNVEV (reference sequence). The CDR3 has 14 amino acids.

This clonotype appeared a single time. V gene TRBV7-2 combines with J gene TRBJ1-5; TRBD1 matches 10 bases. The V segment lost 5 bases and the J segment 4 bases; nucleotides outside the gene matches: 5. The CDR3 consists of 15 residues. Germline V gene lookup returns CDR1 SGHTA and CDR2 FQGNSA. CDR3 in DNA: TGTGCCAGCAGCCCGACAGGGGGCCATAATCAGCCCCAGCATTTT. This sequence encodes CASSPTGGHNQPQHF.

The sample holds a few counts of this clonotype. V is TRBV29-1 and J is TRBJ1-1; unclear D gene. CDR1 and CDR2 (germline): SQVTM, ANQGSEA. The V and J ends lost 8 bases and 0 bases respectively, with 16 bases between them. This CDR3 has 14 amino acids. DNA for the CDR3: TGCAGCCCCCCCTCAAGGGCCGTGAACACTGAAGCTTTCTTT. Translation: CSPPSRAVNTEAFF.

The rearrangement links TRBV2 to TRBJ2-3; 8 bases align to TRBD2. Losses at the gene ends were 7 bases for V and 1 base for J; bases not matched to a gene: 7. The CDR3 contains 15 residues. Germline V gene sequence: CDR1 SNHLY, CDR2 FYNNEI. The DNA of the CDR3 is TGTGCCAGCAACGAAGCGGGAGTCGGCACAGATACGCAGTATTTT. This sequence encodes CASNEAGVGTDTQYF.

This clonotype has just one count. The gene calls are TRBV6-5 and TRBJ1-1; tentatively, D is TRBD1 (6 bases). CDR1 is MNHEY and CDR2 is SVGAGI in the germline V gene. The CDR3 contains 16 residues. V lost 5 bases to trimming and J lost 1 base, with 17 bases between them. The CDR3 DNA sequence: TGTGCCAGCAGTAAAAACAGGGTCCGGGGGAACACTGAAGCTTTCTTT. Translation gives CASSKNRVRGNTEAFF.

This chain uses TRBV5-6 with TRBJ1-2, with D possibly matching TRBD1 (6 bases). The CDR3 sequence is 13 residues long. The germline V gene encodes CDR1 SGHDT and CDR2 YYEEEE. The V gene lost 0 bases and the J gene lost 6 bases, with 9 bases spanning the gap. The CDR3 DNA follows: TGTGCCAGCAGCTTGGAGGGGGGAGATGGCTACACCTTC. Translation: CASSLEGGDGYTF.

This clonotype was detected a few times. V is TRBV5-5 and J is TRBJ1-6, with D unclear. Between the trimmed V and J ends, which lost 1 base and 6 bases, there was a span of 5 bases. The CDR3 runs 13 residues. Germline CDR1 and CDR2: SGHKS and YYEKEE (reference sequence). CDR3 coding DNA: TGTGCCAGCAGCTTGACCACTAATTCACCCCTCCACTTT. Its translation is CASSLTTNSPLHF.

The V call is TRBV28, the J call TRBJ2-6; no clear D. The V gene lost 5 bases and the J gene lost 4 bases, with 15 bases spanning the gap. CDR1 is MDHEN, CDR2 SYDVKM, per germline. This CDR3 is 16 amino acids long. In nucleotides, the CDR3 is TGTGCCAGCAGTCCCGGATGGGGAACCGGGGCCAACGTCCTGACTTTC. This translates into CASSPGWGTGANVLTF.

V is TRBV20-1 and J is TRBJ2-7; D is unresolved. This CDR3 is 12 amino acids long. CDR1 and CDR2 from the germline V gene are DFQATT and SNEGSKA (reference sequence). The V end was cut by 6 bases, the J end by 3 bases, with 12 bases between. For the CDR3, the DNA is TGCAGTGCACCCATTGGGATCTACGAGCAGTACTTC. Translating it yields CSAPIGIYEQYF.

The V gene is TRBV20-1, the J gene TRBJ2-3; D possibly corresponds to TRBD1 (5 bases). The germline gives CDR1 DFQATT, CDR2 SNEGSKA (reference sequence). The CDR3 length is 13 residues. Trimming took off 6 bases at V and 7 bases at J, with 17 bases between the two ends. CDR3 DNA sequence: TGCAGTGCGGATGGACACAGCGCCTATACGCAGTATTTT. Protein product: CSADGHSAYTQYF.

A remark on this clonotype: The germline gene is not matched at one end of the junction; a read error may be the cause. The chain has TRBV9 and TRBJ1-4, with TRBD1 as a possible D gene (5 bases). The germline CDR1 and CDR2 sequences are SGDLS and YYNGEE. The CDR3 is 17 residues long. The CDR3 DNA reads TGTGCCAGCAGCGGCGGTCCACAGGATCCAACCAATGAAAAACTGTTTTTT. It encodes CASSGGPQDPTNEKLFF.

The chain couples TRBV3-1 to TRBJ2-7; TRBD1 matches at 11 bases. V lost 3 bases, J lost 3 bases, and 4 bases stayed unmatched. The CDR3 is 15 amino acids. The germline V gene encodes CDR1 LGHDT and CDR2 YNNKEL (reference sequence). CDR3 in DNA: TGTGCCAGCAGCCAGGACAGGGGGCGACGCTACGAGCAGTACTTC. Its translation is CASSQDRGRRYEQYF.

This clonotype has a handful of counts. V gene TRBV29-1 combines with J gene TRBJ1-2; TRBD1 matches 9 bases. This CDR3 is built from 12 residues. The V gene end was trimmed by 5 bases and the J gene end by 10 bases; junction bases not matched to a gene: 8. Germline V gene data show CDR1 as SQVTM and CDR2 as ANQGSEA. The CDR3 is CSVLVDRGSYTF. CDR3 nucleotides: TGCAGCGTTCTTGTGGACAGGGGTTCCTACACCTTC.

The chain recombines TRBV6-1 with TRBJ1-2, with D perhaps matching TRBD1 (6 bases). CDR1 and CDR2 from the germline V gene are MNHNS and SASEGT. The ends were cut back, 0 bases at V and 1 base at J, with 12 bases in the middle. There are 16 residues in the CDR3. CDR3 sequence: CASSEAPGHRNYGYTF. The CDR3 region has the DNA TGTGCCAGCAGTGAAGCGCCGGGACACCGTAACTATGGCTACACCTTC.

The chain has TRBV4-2 and TRBJ1-5; perhaps TRBD1 as D (5 bases). This CDR3 is 17 amino acids long. With 4 bases removed from V and 6 bases from J, the gap between germline ends came to 22 bases. CDR1 and CDR2 from the germline V gene are LGHNA and YNFKEQ. The CDR3 sequence is CASSRNTGTLGSQPQHF. CDR3 nucleotides: TGTGCCAGCAGCCGAAACACCGGGACCCTTGGTTCTCAGCCCCAGCATTTT.

The rearrangement links TRBV7-9 to TRBJ1-2; D gene unclear. The CDR3 spans 12 residues. Trimming removed 0 bases at V and 8 bases at J, with 7 bases between. Germline loops: CDR1 SEHNR, CDR2 FQNEAQ (reference sequence). Here the CDR3 DNA reads TGTGCCAGCAGCTTAGCCAACTTCGGCTACACCTTC. This translates into CASSLANFGYTF.

V gene TRBV6-1 combines with J gene TRBJ1-2; the D is unclear. Germline loops: CDR1 MNHNS, CDR2 SASEGT. This CDR3 region has 16 residues. The ends were cut back, 7 bases at V and 5 bases at J, with 23 bases in the middle. CDR3 nucleotides: TGTGCCAGCACGAACCCTGAGATTGAAAATAAATATGGCTACACCTTC. Translation: CASTNPEIENKYGYTF.

V is TRBV7-9 and J is TRBJ1-1, with a possible D match to TRBD1 (5 bases). With 5 bases removed from V and 6 bases from J, the gap between germline ends came to 16 bases. The CDR3 consists of 14 residues. Germline assignment: CDR1 SEHNR and CDR2 FQNEAQ (reference sequence). The CDR3, as DNA: TGTGCCAGCAGCAGGGGTCTTGGGGTTGCTGAAGCTTTCTTT. This sequence encodes CASSRGLGVAEAFF.

This clonotype was recorded a few times. The chain recombines TRBV29-1 with TRBJ2-7, with TRBD1 as a possible D gene (5 bases). CDR3 length equals 15 residues. Per the germline V gene, CDR1 is SQVTM and CDR2 is ANQGSEA. V was trimmed by 3 bases and J by 2 bases, leaving 17 bases between them. The CDR3 protein is CSVDYGQGSTYEQYF. CDR3 nucleotide sequence: TGCAGCGTTGATTACGGGCAGGGTTCCACCTACGAGCAGTACTTC.

This clonotype was recorded once. V and J are TRBV9 and TRBJ2-1; a weak D match, TRBD2 (6 bases). Germline CDR1 SGDLS, CDR2 YYNGEE. CDR3 length: 16 residues. The V and J ends lost 3 bases and 2 bases respectively, with 15 bases between them. The CDR3 protein is CASSAYTSRPYNEQFF. CDR3 in DNA: TGTGCCAGCAGCGCCTACACTAGCAGGCCCTACAATGAGCAGTTCTTC.

This clonotype was seen repeatedly, ten times or more. The chain joins TRBV29-1 to TRBJ1-2; the D is unclear. CDR1 SQVTM and CDR2 ANQGSEA come from the germline V gene. The length of the CDR3 is 11 residues. With 4 bases removed from V and 4 bases from J, the gap between germline ends came to 7 bases. Here the CDR3 reads CSVAGSYGYTF. The CDR3 DNA follows: TGCAGCGTTGCGGGGTCCTATGGCTACACCTTC.

The V and J genes are TRBV2 and TRBJ2-6; D unresolved. The CDR3 spans 17 residues. V lost 2 bases, J lost 0 bases, and 11 bases lay in between. Germline lookup yields CDR1 SNHLY and CDR2 FYNNEI. The CDR3 DNA is TGTGCCAGCAGTGAAATGGGCACTTACTCTGGGGCCAACGTCCTGACTTTC. As protein: CASSEMGTYSGANVLTF.

Only a few counts were recorded for this clonotype. The chain recombines TRBV4-1 with TRBJ2-7; tentatively, D is TRBD2 (6 bases). The length of the CDR3 is 13 residues. The germline V and J ends were trimmed by 5 bases and 4 bases, with 12 bases remaining between them. Per the germline V gene, CDR1 is MGHRA and CDR2 is YSYEKL. Here the CDR3 DNA reads TGCGCCAGCAGCTACACGGAGGGATACGAGCAGTACTTC. Protein: CASSYTEGYEQYF.

The CDR3 DNA reads TGTGCCAGCAGCTTAAACTCCCTAGCGGGGGGCGAAGAGACCCAGTACTTC. It codes for CASSLNSLAGGEETQYF. This rearrangement joins TRBV7-2 to TRBJ2-5; 11 bases line up with TRBD2. The junction had 8 bases not matched to a gene; V was cut back by 2 bases and J by 3 bases. The CDR3 has 17 residues. Germline V gene data show CDR1 as SGHTA and CDR2 as FQGNSA.

The genes are TRBV12-3 or TRBV12-4 and TRBJ2-3, with D possibly being TRBD1 (5 bases). The CDR3 is 14 amino acids. V was shortened by 6 bases and J by 4 bases, with 14 bases between the two germline ends. The CDR3 DNA reads as TGTGCCAGCAGCCAGGACATGTCCGCAGATACGCAGTATTTT. Its protein product is CASSQDMSADTQYF.

The CDR3 spells CAISEDLSGANVLTF. The CDR3 coding sequence is TGTGCCATCAGTGAGGACCTCTCTGGGGCCAACGTCCTGACTTTC. The chain recombines TRBV10-3 with TRBJ2-6; no reliable D call. Germline lookup yields CDR1 ENHRY and CDR2 SYGVKD. This CDR3 is built from 15 residues. V shed 2 bases and J shed 0 bases, with 5 bases lying between them.

The chain couples TRBV20-1 to TRBJ2-7, with no clear D. The V gene's germline CDR1 is DFQATT and CDR2 SNEGSKA (reference sequence). The V end was cut by 0 bases, the J end by 4 bases, with 10 bases between. The CDR3 spans 13 residues. The CDR3 spells CSARDFDVYEQYF. Here the CDR3 DNA reads TGCAGTGCTAGAGATTTCGACGTTTACGAGCAGTACTTC.